Each of the 6 T cell receptor beta chains below was sequenced from the same sample in a study of blood T cells in healthy people across ages. With a J-beta primer mix and a sample-barcoded 5' primer, a second PCR ran about 7 to 12 cycles. TCRdb reprocessed the 5' RACE reads with MiXCR, giving one entry per CDR3 protein. The top ten hold roughly 18% of the sample, which has 550,000 to 700,000 distinct CDR3 sequences, 25% to 30% seen once. Sequencing was carried out using blood. The receptors originated from a woman between 65 and 79 years old in good health.

CDR3 sequence reads: CASGVGAVNTEQFF. DNA for the CDR3: TGTGCCAGCGGCGTTGGGGCGGTTAACACTGAGCAGTTCTTC. The rearrangement joins TRBV7-2 to TRBJ2-1; D perhaps matches TRBD1 (5 bases). This CDR3 region has 14 residues. Germline V CDR1 and CDR2: SGHTA, FQGNSA. The V and J ends lost 8 bases and 9 bases respectively, with 20 bases between them.

This clonotype was observed a few times. V gene TRBV11-2 combines with J gene TRBJ1-6, with D perhaps TRBD1 (5 bases). V lost 4 bases and J lost 7, with 14 bases in between. The CDR3 has 15 residues. Germline V gene lookup returns CDR1 SGHAT and CDR2 FQNNGV. The CDR3 loop reads CASSSYVGVNSPLHF. CDR3 sequence (DNA): TGTGCCAGCAGCTCCTACGTGGGGGTCAATTCACCCCTCCACTTT.

The V and J genes are TRBV4-2 and TRBJ2-1, with TRBD1 matching over 7 bases. J lost 3 bases, V lost 0 bases, and 17 bases had no gene match. The CDR3 is 20 residues long. Germline V CDR1 and CDR2: LGHNA, YNFKEQ. The CDR3 reads CASSQDVGTVSSIVYNEQFF. For the CDR3, the DNA is TGTGCCAGCAGCCAAGATGTCGGGACAGTCAGCTCGATCGTCTACAATGAGCAGTTCTTC.

This clonotype was counted ten times or more. V gene TRBV12-3 or TRBV12-4 combines with J gene TRBJ2-1, with 7 bases identical to TRBD2. CDR3 length: 14 residues. V gave up 4 bases and J gave up 2 bases; unmatched junction bases: 2. CDR3 sequence reads: CASSSGGTYNEQFF. CDR3 bases: TGTGCCAGCAGTTCCGGGGGGACCTACAATGAGCAGTTCTTC.

The CDR3 loop reads CASSSAELAGNEQYF. In DNA form, the CDR3 reads TGTGCCAGCAGCTCGGCGGAACTAGCGGGGAACGAGCAGTACTTC. The chain recombines TRBV12-3 or TRBV12-4 with TRBJ2-7; 10 bases align to TRBD2. The V segment lost 6 bases and the J segment 5 bases; nucleotides outside the gene matches: 10. The CDR3 is 15 amino acids.

This clonotype occurred a few times. The chain combines TRBV28 with TRBJ1-4, with D possibly matching TRBD1 (5 bases). The CDR3 has 14 residues. Trimming pared 1 base from V and 8 bases from J, leaving 11 bases between. Germline V gives CDR1 MDHEN, CDR2 SYDVKM. The DNA of the CDR3 is TGTGCCAGCAGTTTATTGGGGCGTCAGGAAAAACTGTTTTTT. As protein: CASSLLGRQEKLFF.